By share, the clone carrying this TCR beta chain counts as medium-sized. Its specificity is not known. V was clipped by 0 bases and J by 5 bases, with 3 bases between them. Germline V gene sequence: CDR1 SGHRS, CDR2 YFSETQ. The length of the CDR3 is 12 residues. General study points: The larger-cohort validation was restricted to a single TCR beta V-J rearrangement rather than whole repertoires. Tumor Treg TCRs overlapped most with tumor naive CD4+ cells. The TCR gene usage of tumor memory CD4+ T cells clustered together with blood and lymph node memory CD4+ cells and with lymph node naive CD4+ cells.

Semi-nested PCR with Nested Universal Primer A followed constant-region reverse priming of full-length variable regions. TCRdb itself ran the 5' RACE reads through MiXCR, one entry per CDR3 protein. Altogether approximately 8,900 distinct CDR3 sequences are present, around 28% being singletons, with the ten largest covering approximately 4.3%. V is TRBV5-1 and J is TRBJ2-1, with no clear D. Specimen: naive CD4+ T cells sorted from a lymph node. As for subset: naive CD4+ T cells, CD4+CD45RA+CD25-. The origin of this receptor is a female donor with breast cancer. The CDR3 nucleotides are TGCGCCAGCAGCTTGGCTCACAATGAGCAGTTCTTC. This sequence encodes CASSLAHNEQFF.